Listed below are T cell receptor beta chains from one sample, sequenced in a study of blood T cell repertoires in COVID-19. Using immunoSEQ multiplex PCR, the repertoire was profiled, and TCRdb retains in-frame clones only, with some absent. This table holds around 40,000 clones, almost 90% found once. Source material: peripheral blood. The receptors come from a human donor in a cohort sampled during active COVID-19. Both conserved end residues are part of each CDR3. The D gene is left open where the match is weak. Clone size is stated in some rows and not others, as once, few, many or a class when expanded.

cdr3_length j_call clone_size d_call v_call cdr3_nt cdr3_aa
15 TRBJ1-1 NA NA TRBV4-3 TGCGCCAGCAGCCAAGATCGGGTCGCCACCACTGAAGCTTTCTTT CASSQDRVATTEAFF
16 TRBJ2-5 NA NA TRBV7-9 TGTGCCAGCAGCTTAGTAGGCCGTGCACTAAGAGAGACCCAGTACTTC CASSLVGRALRETQYF
16 TRBJ2-7 NA TRBD1 TRBV5-6 TGTGCCAGCAGCCACAGTCCGGGACAGGGAGGGTTCGAGCAGTACTTC CASSHSPGQGGFEQYF
13 TRBJ2-7 NA NA TRBV10-1 TGCGCCAGCAGTGAATCAATGTCCTACGAGCAGTACTTC CASSESMSYEQYF
15 TRBJ2-2 NA TRBD2 TRBV7-3 TGTGCCAGCAGCTTTAGCGGGGGGAACACCGGGGAGCTGTTTTTT CASSFSGGNTGELFF
16 TRBJ1-1 NA NA TRBV6-5 TGTGCCAGCAGTTACTCCCGGGGGTCCGTGAACACTGAAGCTTTCTTT CASSYSRGSVNTEAFF
15 TRBJ2-1 NA TRBD2 TRBV11-3 TGTGCCAGCAGCACCGGGACTAGCGGAGTCGATGAGCAGTTCTTC CASSTGTSGVDEQFF
18 TRBJ2-3 NA TRBD2 TRBV30 TGTGCCTGGAGTGTACCCAGCGGGGGCTCAGCTATGGCAGATACGCAGTATTTT CAWSVPSGGSAMADTQYF
13 TRBJ1-1 once NA TRBV7-9 TGTGCCGGGCGCATGCGGGCGAACACTGAAGCTTTCTTT CAGRMRANTEAFF
15 TRBJ2-3 NA NA TRBV18 TGTGCCAGCTCACCGCTCGGGTCCAGAACGGATACGCAGTATTTT CASSPLGSRTDTQYF
13 TRBJ2-1 NA NA TRBV5-1 TGCGCCAGCAGCTTGGCCCGGTACAATGAGCAGTTCTTC CASSLARYNEQFF
15 TRBJ1-2 NA TRBD1 TRBV25-1 TGTGCCAGCAGTGAATGGAGCAGGGGGAGCTATGGCTACACCTTC CASSEWSRGSYGYTF
13 TRBJ2-7 NA TRBD1 TRBV19 TGTGCCAGCAAAGGGGACAGGGGATACGAGCAGTACTTC CASKGDRGYEQYF
15 TRBJ2-5 NA TRBD1 TRBV19 TGTGCCAGTTCATTGGGGACAGGGGGCTGGGAGACCCAGTACTTC CASSLGTGGWETQYF
15 TRBJ2-1 NA TRBD2 TRBV4-3 TGCGCCAGCAGCCAAGTGTTCGGGACTAGCAATGAGCAGTTCTTC CASSQVFGTSNEQFF
15 TRBJ1-4 NA TRBD1 TRBV6-5 TGTGCCAGCACCATCGCGACAGGGGGCAATGAAAAACTGTTTTTT CASTIATGGNEKLFF
16 TRBJ2-1 medium-sized TRBD2 TRBV2 TGTGCCAGCAGTGAGGCTAGCGGGGGGTATTACAATGAGCAGTTCTTC CASSEASGGYYNEQFF
14 TRBJ1-1 once NA TRBV18 TGTGCCAGCTCATCGGAATCCTGGGGTAGGGGAGCTTTCTTT CASSSESWGRGAFF
15 TRBJ2-7 once TRBD1 TRBV28 TGTGCCAGCAGTTTGTCCCCCGACAGGGCGCACGAGCAGTACTTC CASSLSPDRAHEQYF
17 TRBJ2-3 NA TRBD2 TRBV7-6 TGTGCCAGCAGCTTACTTTTAGCGGGGGGGTTCACAGATACGCAGTATTTT CASSLLLAGGFTDTQYF
14 TRBJ2-1 NA NA TRBV9 TGTGCCAGCAGCGTAACAGGGAGTGACAATGAGCAGTTCTTC CASSVTGSDNEQFF
14 TRBJ2-7 NA TRBD1 TRBV7-9 TGTGCCAGCAGCGGCCGACAGGGGAACTACGAGCAGTACTTC CASSGRQGNYEQYF
15 TRBJ1-2 NA TRBD1 TRBV3-1/TRBV3-2 TGTGCCAGCAGCCGACTAGGACAGGGTCGAGGTGGCTACACCTTC CASSRLGQGRGGYTF
17 TRBJ1-3 NA NA TRBV6-1 TGTGCCAGCAGTGTGAGTCAGGTCGGATCATCTGGAAACACCATATATTTT CASSVSQVGSSGNTIYF
14 TRBJ2-7 NA TRBD1 TRBV6-2/TRBV6-3 TGTGCCAGCAGTGGACAGGGAAACTCCTACGAGCAGTACTTC CASSGQGNSYEQYF
15 TRBJ1-6 NA TRBD1 TRBV7-6 TGTGCCAGCAGCTCTGGACAGGGCCTCAATTCACCCCTCCACTTT CASSSGQGLNSPLHF
18 TRBJ1-2 once TRBD1 TRBV4-3 TGCGCCAGCAGCCACGATCTGACCGGGACAGGGTTAAGGGATGGCTACACCTTC CASSHDLTGTGLRDGYTF
15 TRBJ1-2 NA NA TRBV4-3 TGCGCCAGCAGCCAAGACACGCCAGCGCTCTATGGCTACACCTTC CASSQDTPALYGYTF
15 TRBJ1-1 NA NA TRBV4-1 TGCGCCAGCAGCCAAGTAGAGGGAATGAACACTGAAGCTTTCTTT CASSQVEGMNTEAFF
14 TRBJ1-6 NA NA TRBV21-1 TGTGCCAGCAGCAAATCTAGCCCACCGTCGGCCCTCCACTTT CASSKSSPPSALHF
14 TRBJ2-7 NA TRBD2 TRBV2 TGTGCCAGCAGAACTAGCGGGGCTACCTACGAGCAGTACTTC CASRTSGATYEQYF
15 TRBJ1-4 few TRBD1 TRBV5-6 TGTGCCAGCAGCTTTGGCACAGGGGTTAATGAAAAACTGTTTTTT CASSFGTGVNEKLFF
11 TRBJ1-2 once TRBD1 TRBV6-5 TGTGCCACCTCAGGGGGCTATGGCTACACCTTC CATSGGYGYTF
17 TRBJ2-7 NA TRBD1 TRBV18 TGTGCCAGCTCACCACGGGGGACCGGGACAGGGACCTACGAGCAGTACTTC CASSPRGTGTGTYEQYF
17 TRBJ2-1 NA TRBD2 TRBV5-1 TGCGCCAGCAGCTTATCACCGAGAGCGGGGGGCTACAATGAGCAGTTCTTC CASSLSPRAGGYNEQFF
12 TRBJ2-7 NA NA TRBV7-9 TGTGCCAGCAGCCCGGGACACTACGAGCAGTACTTC CASSPGHYEQYF
13 TRBJ1-1 NA NA TRBV18 TGTGCCAGCTCCGAAACCGGGTCCACTGAAGCTTTCTTT CASSETGSTEAFF
14 TRBJ2-5 NA NA TRBV9 TGTGCCAGCAGCGACCGACTGGCAAAGGAGACCCAGTACTTC CASSDRLAKETQYF